The following is a T cell receptor beta chain sequence with its context. Its antigen is unidentified. This sample was included in a study of T cell responses to AZD1222 COVID-19 vaccine. The study's findings and limits: When two AZD1222 doses had been given, Spike-specific TCR breadth and depth rose.

The repertoire was sequenced with immunoSEQ multiplex PCR; TCRdb's copy has only in-frame clones and lacks some. The sample holds about 130,000 clones; about nine tenths are singletons and the top ten take around 24%. The CDR3 has 15 amino acids. V shed 0 bases and J shed 10 bases, with 14 bases lying between them. Germline CDR1 reads SGHKS; CDR2 reads YYEKEE (reference sequence). The input for sequencing was peripheral blood, taken on day 0 of AZD1222 vaccination. This clonotype was sampled from an adult in good health. The chain joins TRBV5-5 to TRBJ1-6, with D possibly matching TRBD1 (5 bases). CDR3 DNA sequence: TGTGCCAGCAGCTTGGTTCGGGGGGTAATATCACCCCTCCACTTT. Translation: CASSLVRGVISPLHF.